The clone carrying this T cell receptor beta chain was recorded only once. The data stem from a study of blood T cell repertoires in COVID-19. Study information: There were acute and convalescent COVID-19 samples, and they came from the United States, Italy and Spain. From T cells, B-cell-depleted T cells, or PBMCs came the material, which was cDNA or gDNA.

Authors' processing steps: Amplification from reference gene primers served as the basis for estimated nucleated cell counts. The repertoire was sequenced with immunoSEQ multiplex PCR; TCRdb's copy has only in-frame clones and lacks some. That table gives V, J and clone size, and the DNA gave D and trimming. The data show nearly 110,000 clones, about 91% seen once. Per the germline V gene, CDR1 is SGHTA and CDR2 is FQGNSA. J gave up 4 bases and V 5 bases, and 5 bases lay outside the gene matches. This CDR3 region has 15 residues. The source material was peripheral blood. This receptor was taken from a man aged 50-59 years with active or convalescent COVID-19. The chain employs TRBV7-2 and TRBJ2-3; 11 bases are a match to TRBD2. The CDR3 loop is CASSLTSGTPDTQYF. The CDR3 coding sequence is TGTGCCAGCAGCCTGACTAGCGGGACGCCAGATACGCAGTATTTT. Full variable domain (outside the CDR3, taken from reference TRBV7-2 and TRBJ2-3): GAGVSQSPSNKVTEKGKDVELRCDPISGHTALYWYRQSLGQGLEFLIYFQGNSAPDKSGLPSDRFSAERTGGSVSTLTIQRTQQEDSAVYLCASSLTSGTPDTQYFGPGTRLTVL.